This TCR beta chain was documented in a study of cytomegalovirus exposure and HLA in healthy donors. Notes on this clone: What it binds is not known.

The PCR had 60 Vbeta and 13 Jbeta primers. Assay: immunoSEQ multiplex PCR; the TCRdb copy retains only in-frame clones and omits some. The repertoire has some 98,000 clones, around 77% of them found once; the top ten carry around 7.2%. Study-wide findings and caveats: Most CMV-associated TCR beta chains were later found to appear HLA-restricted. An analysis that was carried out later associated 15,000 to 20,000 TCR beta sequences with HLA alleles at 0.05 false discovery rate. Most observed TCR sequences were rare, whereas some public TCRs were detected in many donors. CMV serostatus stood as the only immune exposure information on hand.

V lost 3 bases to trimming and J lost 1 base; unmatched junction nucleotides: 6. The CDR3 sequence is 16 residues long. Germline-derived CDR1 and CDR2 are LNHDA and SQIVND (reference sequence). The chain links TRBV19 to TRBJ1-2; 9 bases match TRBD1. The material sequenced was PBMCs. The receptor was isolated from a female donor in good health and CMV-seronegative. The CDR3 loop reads CASSILPGQGNYGYTF. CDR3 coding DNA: TGTGCCAGTAGTATTCTCCCGGGACAGGGTAACTATGGCTACACCTTC.